This passage covers 27 T cell receptor beta chains from one sample sequenced in a study of cytomegalovirus exposure and HLA in healthy donors. PCR primers comprised 60 Vbeta and 13 Jbeta primers. The protocol was immunoSEQ multiplex PCR, while the TCRdb copy is restricted to in-frame clones and leaves out a portion. The sample has 100,000 to 150,000 clones; about 8.5% are singletons. What was sequenced was PBMCs. The receptor set was obtained from a man aged 40-49 years in good health and CMV-seronegative.

This clone was counted between two and nine times. The CDR3 spells CASSDLTGSNQPQHF. The CDR3 DNA reads as TGTGCCAGTAGTGACTTGACAGGCAGCAATCAGCCCCAGCATTTT. The chain uses TRBV19 and TRBJ1-5, with D possibly matching TRBD1 (6 bases). This CDR3 region has 15 residues. Germline V CDR1 and CDR2: LNHDA, SQIVND (reference sequence). V gave up 5 bases and J gave up 1 base, with 12 bases separating them. Supplemented by reference TRBV19 and TRBJ1-5, the full variable domain reads DGGITQSPKYLFRKEGQNVTLSCEQNLNHDAMYWYRQDPGQGLRLIYYSQIVNDFQKGDIAEGYSVSREKKESFPLTVTSAQKNPTAFYLCASSDLTGSNQPQHFGDGTRLSIL.

The rearrangement links TRBV5-8 to TRBJ1-5, with 7 bases lining up with TRBD1. J lost 4 bases, V lost 0 bases, and 7 bases had no gene match. The CDR3 spans 16 residues. The germline V gene encodes CDR1 SGHTS and CDR2 YDEGEE. The CDR3 DNA is TGTGCCAGCAGCTTGGCCCAAACAGGGGCGAATCAGCCCCAGCATTTT. As protein: CASSLAQTGANQPQHF. Drawing the rest from reference TRBV5-8 and TRBJ1-5, the complete variable domain is EAGVTQSPTHLIKTRGQQATLRCSPISGHTSVYWYQQALGLGLQFLLWYDEGEERNRGNFPPRFSGRQFPNYSSELNVNALELEDSALYLCASSLAQTGANQPQHFGDGTRLSIL.

The chain has TRBV19 and TRBJ1-4; 7 nucleotides align to TRBD1. V lost 6 bases, J lost 6 bases, and 10 bases stayed unmatched. CDR1 and CDR2 (germline): LNHDA, SQIVND (reference sequence). The CDR3 runs to 15 residues. CDR3 sequence (DNA): TGTGCCAGTAGAAATTCACAGGGGCGGTATGAAAAACTGTTTTTT. This encodes CASRNSQGRYEKLFF. Full variable domain (remainder filled in from reference TRBV19 and TRBJ1-4): DGGITQSPKYLFRKEGQNVTLSCEQNLNHDAMYWYRQDPGQGLRLIYYSQIVNDFQKGDIAEGYSVSREKKESFPLTVTSAQKNPTAFYLCASRNSQGRYEKLFFGSGTQLSVL.

The V and J genes are TRBV6-5 and TRBJ1-3; D ambiguous. Germline loops: CDR1 MNHEY, CDR2 SVGAGI. Trimming took 5 bases from V and 3 from J, leaving 5 bases between them. There are 12 residues in the CDR3. CDR3 DNA: TGTGCCAGCAGTGCGGGTGGAAACACCATATATTTT. Translating gives CASSAGGNTIYF.

V usage is TRBV19 and J usage is TRBJ2-3; 8 nucleotides match TRBD2. With V trimmed by 5 bases and J by 3 bases, 10 bases remained unmatched. The CDR3 spans 16 residues. Germline CDR1 and CDR2: LNHDA and SQIVND (reference sequence). The CDR3 DNA sequence: TGTGCCAGTAGTGGGTCCTCGGGGGGGTCAACAGATACGCAGTATTTT. Translated: CASSGSSGGSTDTQYF. The complete variable domain, with remaining parts taken from reference TRBV19 and TRBJ2-3, reads DGGITQSPKYLFRKEGQNVTLSCEQNLNHDAMYWYRQDPGQGLRLIYYSQIVNDFQKGDIAEGYSVSREKKESFPLTVTSAQKNPTAFYLCASSGSSGGSTDTQYFGPGTRLTVL.

The rearrangement uses TRBV6-1 and TRBJ1-2, with 9 bases identical to TRBD1. The V segment lost 5 bases and the J segment 5 bases; nucleotides outside the gene matches: 6. The CDR3 is 14 amino acids. Germline V gives CDR1 MNHNS, CDR2 SASEGT. CDR3 DNA sequence: TGTGCCAGCAGTCCTTCCGGGACAGGGTATGGCTACACCTTC. This encodes CASSPSGTGYGYTF.

The chain joins TRBV5-5 to TRBJ2-7, with a tentative D call TRBD2 (5 bases). CDR1 and CDR2 from the germline V gene are SGHKS and YYEKEE (reference sequence). The CDR3 is made up of 13 amino acids. Trimming took 0 bases from V and 4 from J, leaving 8 bases between them. CDR3 coding DNA: TGTGCCAGCAGCTTGGTCGGGGAATACGAGCAGTACTTC. Residues: CASSLVGEYEQYF.

The CDR3 DNA sequence: TGTGCCAGCAGCTTAGGGGCAGGGGGTACCGGGGAGCTGTTTTTT. Translating gives CASSLGAGGTGELFF. This chain joins TRBV7-7 and TRBJ2-2; 7 bases line up with TRBD1. The CDR3 sequence is 15 residues long. Germline assignment: CDR1 SSHAT and CDR2 FNYEAQ (reference sequence). The V and J ends lost 1 base and 5 bases, in that order; junction bases with no gene match: 4.

This chain connects TRBV5-1 to TRBJ2-7; a weak D match, TRBD1 (5 bases). Germline assignment: CDR1 SGHRS and CDR2 YFSETQ. The V and J ends lost 3 bases and 5 bases respectively, with 15 bases between them. CDR3 length: 14 residues. In DNA form, the CDR3 reads TGCGCCAGCAGCTCCGGACACGGCGGTGACGAGCAGTACTTC. Amino acids: CASSSGHGGDEQYF.

This chain joins TRBV6-5 and TRBJ1-5; 10 bases are shared with TRBD1. After removal of 4 bases from V and 4 bases from J, the junction contained 7 bases not matched to a gene. Per the germline V gene, CDR1 is MNHEY and CDR2 is SVGAGI. The CDR3 consists of 16 residues. The CDR3 region is CASSSLDRGENQPQHF. CDR3 coding DNA: TGTGCCAGCAGTTCCTTGGACAGGGGGGAGAATCAGCCCCAGCATTTT.

The gene calls are TRBV5-1 and TRBJ2-5; 9 nucleotides line up with TRBD2. The trim removed 1 base at V and 4 bases at J, leaving 8 bases unmatched. There are 16 residues in the CDR3. From germline, CDR1 is SGHRS and CDR2 YFSETQ. Here the CDR3 reads CASSLFAGGLGETQYF. The CDR3 nucleotides are TGCGCCAGCAGCTTGTTCGCGGGGGGGCTGGGAGAGACCCAGTACTTC.

This clone was seen more than once but under ten times. This chain connects TRBV18 to TRBJ2-7; D unresolved. V shed 6 bases and J shed 6 bases, with 12 bases lying between them. The CDR3 sequence is 12 residues long. CDR1 is KGHSH, CDR2 LQKENI, per germline. The CDR3 protein is CASSREGGEQYF. As DNA, the CDR3 is TGTGCCAGCTCCCGCGAAGGCGGCGAGCAGTACTTC.

This clone was found a few times. This chain links TRBV11-2 with TRBJ2-5; D not resolved. Trimming cost V 0 bases and J 5 bases, with 7 bases left between them. Germline-derived CDR1 and CDR2 are SGHAT and FQNNGV. There are 13 residues in the CDR3. CDR3 sequence reads: CASSLERSETQYF. CDR3 bases: TGTGCCAGCAGCTTAGAGCGGAGTGAGACCCAGTACTTC.

The chain is built from TRBV6-4 and TRBJ2-7, with 7 bases fitting TRBD2. Germline V gives CDR1 MRHNA, CDR2 SNTAGT. This CDR3 region has 15 residues. V lost 6 bases, J lost 2 bases, and 10 bases stayed unmatched. The CDR3, as DNA: TGTGCCAGCAGGTGGGAAGCGGGATGCCCCTACGAGCAGTACTTC. Protein product: CASRWEAGCPYEQYF.

The chain joins TRBV2 to TRBJ1-2, with 7 bases matching TRBD1. The CDR3 extends over 14 amino acids. Trimming at V came to 2 bases and at J to 5 bases, leaving 5 bases not matched to a gene. The V gene's germline CDR1 is SNHLY and CDR2 FYNNEI. CDR3 sequence: CASSELTGRYGYTF. The CDR3 region has the DNA TGTGCCAGCAGTGAACTGACAGGGAGGTATGGCTACACCTTC.

This clone was seen only a few times. This chain uses TRBV19 with TRBJ2-6, with D hard to call. This CDR3 spans 18 amino acids. Germline loops: CDR1 LNHDA, CDR2 SQIVND (reference sequence). V shed 0 bases and J shed 0 bases, with 12 bases lying between them. CDR3 sequence (DNA): TGTGCCAGTAGTATAGACCAGGTTCACCTCTCTGGGGCCAACGTCCTGACTTTC. Protein product: CASSIDQVHLSGANVLTF.

The rearrangement joins TRBV5-4 to TRBJ2-7, with 11 bases aligning to TRBD2. V shed 4 bases and J 2 bases; nucleotides not matched to a gene: 2. The CDR3 contains 14 residues. Germline V gene sequence: CDR1 SGHNT, CDR2 YYREEE (reference sequence). CDR3 in DNA: TGTGCCAGCAGCACGACTAGCGGGGCCTACGAGCAGTACTTC. The encoded protein is CASSTTSGAYEQYF.

This clone was picked up a small number of times. J is TRBJ1-5 and V is TRBV19; D is perhaps TRBD1 (6 bases). Trimming took off 7 bases at V and 1 base at J, with 14 bases between the two ends. Germline V lookup: CDR1 LNHDA, CDR2 SQIVND (reference sequence). The CDR3 is 15 residues long. CDR3 sequence reads: CASISGERSNQPQHF. The CDR3 nucleotides read TGTGCCAGTATTTCAGGGGAAAGAAGCAATCAGCCCCAGCATTTT.

The chain links TRBV5-1 to TRBJ1-1; unclear D gene. The CDR3 runs to 15 residues. V was shortened by 0 bases and J by 0 bases, with 9 bases between the two germline ends. The V gene's germline CDR1 is SGHRS and CDR2 YFSETQ. The CDR3 DNA is TGCGCCAGCAGCTTGGCCTCGAACTTGAACACTGAAGCTTTCTTT. As protein: CASSLASNLNTEAFF. Combining the CDR3 with reference TRBV5-1 and TRBJ1-1 gives the whole variable domain KAGVTQTPRYLIKTRGQQVTLSCSPISGHRSVSWYQQTPGQGLQFLFEYFSETQRNKGNFPGRFSGRQFSNSRSEMNVSTLELGDSALYLCASSLASNLNTEAFFGQGTRLTVV.

The CDR3 coding sequence is TGTGCCATCAGTGAAGGGGTTCAGAATGGCTACACCTTC. It specifies CAISEGVQNGYTF. The rearrangement uses TRBV10-3 and TRBJ1-2; perhaps TRBD1 as D (5 bases). The germline V and J ends were trimmed by 3 bases and 6 bases, with 11 bases remaining between them. The CDR3 loop spans 13 amino acids. The germline gives CDR1 ENHRY, CDR2 SYGVKD.

The chain is built from TRBV29-1 and TRBJ1-1; D is perhaps TRBD1 (5 bases). The CDR3 length is 13 residues. The V gene's germline CDR1 is SQVTM and CDR2 ANQGSEA. Trimming pared 3 bases from V and 5 bases from J, leaving 13 bases between. Here the CDR3 reads CSVEDSAGTEAFF. DNA of the CDR3: TGCAGCGTTGAGGATTCAGCAGGGACTGAAGCTTTCTTT.

This clone was observed a handful of times. The J gene is TRBJ1-2, the V gene TRBV27, with D unresolved. The CDR3 contains 14 residues. Germline loops: CDR1 MNHEY, CDR2 SMNVEV (reference sequence). The V and J ends lost 0 bases and 4 bases respectively, with 9 bases between them. This CDR3 reads CASSLSEQSYGYTF. For the CDR3, the DNA is TGTGCCAGCAGTTTATCCGAACAGAGCTATGGCTACACCTTC.

This clone was observed a handful of times. The chain's CDR3 is CAWSASGLLFNQPQHF. Here the CDR3 DNA reads TGTGCCTGGAGTGCTTCGGGACTCCTTTTCAATCAGCCCCAGCATTTT. The J gene is TRBJ1-5, the V gene TRBV30; tentative D call: TRBD1 (5 bases). Per the germline V gene, CDR1 is GTSNPN and CDR2 is SVGIG (reference sequence). This CDR3 has 16 residues. V lost 1 base to trimming and J lost 3 bases, with 16 bases between them. The whole variable domain, filled in from reference TRBV30 and TRBJ1-5, reads SQTIHQWPATLVQPVGSPLSLECTVEGTSNPNLYWYRQAAGRGLQLLFYSVGIGQISSEVPQNLSASRPQDRQFILSSKKLLLSDSGFYLCAWSASGLLFNQPQHFGDGTRLSIL.

The rearrangement uses TRBV6-6 and TRBJ2-4; 8 nucleotides line up with TRBD2. Germline V lookup: CDR1 MNHNY, CDR2 SVGAGI (reference sequence). This CDR3 region has 16 residues. The junction had 15 bases not matched to a gene; V was cut back by 7 bases and J by 7 bases. The CDR3 nucleotides read TGTGCCAGCACCCCCCACCGGGAGGGTGATGATAACATTCAGTACTTC. As protein: CASTPHREGDDNIQYF.

This clone was seen a few times. The gene calls are TRBV4-3 and TRBJ1-2; weak D call: TRBD1 (6 bases). V was pared by 0 bases and J by 4 bases, with 12 bases between. Germline assignment: CDR1 LGHNA and CDR2 YSLEER. There are 15 residues in the CDR3. The CDR3 nucleotides are TGCGCCAGCAGCCAAGAGGACAGATGGAGCTATGGCTACACCTTC. Its translation: CASSQEDRWSYGYTF.

V usage is TRBV5-4 and J usage is TRBJ2-5; 9 bases fit TRBD1. Unmatched junction bases numbered 8, after V lost 0 bases and J lost 5 bases. Germline lookup yields CDR1 SGHNT and CDR2 YYREEE (reference sequence). CDR3 size: 16 residues. The CDR3, as DNA: TGTGCCAGCAGCTTGGAGCTCACAGGGGGCCTTGAGACCCAGTACTTC. The encoded protein is CASSLELTGGLETQYF.

The chain has TRBV9 and TRBJ1-6; D is possibly TRBD1 (6 bases). The CDR3 totals 15 residues. Trimming stripped 1 base from V and 9 bases from J, with 14 bases between. The germline CDR1 and CDR2 sequences are SGDLS and YYNGEE. Here the CDR3 DNA reads TGTGCCAGCAGCGTAAGGGCAGGGGAGGGTTCACCCCTCCACTTT. Amino acids: CASSVRAGEGSPLHF. Full variable domain (rest looked up from reference TRBV9 and TRBJ1-6): DSGVTQTPKHLITATGQRVTLRCSPRSGDLSVYWYQQSLDQGLQFLIQYYNGEERAKGNILERFSAQQFPDLHSELNLSSLELGDSALYFCASSVRAGEGSPLHFGNGTRLTVT.